These 27 T cell receptor beta chains were sequenced from one sample in a study of blood T cell repertoires in COVID-19. Libraries were prepared by immunoSEQ multiplex PCR; TCRdb keeps only in-frame clonotypes and omits some of them. The sample includes about 270,000 clones, approximately 89% of them seen just once. The sample consisted of PBMCs or T cells enriched from blood (not recorded which). The receptor set was obtained from a woman between 40 and 55 years old with acute COVID-19.

This clone was seen a few times. Other nucleotide sequences in the sample specify the same CDR3. The chain joins TRBV11-3 to TRBJ1-2; 7 bases are shared with TRBD1. The ends lost 1 base at V and 3 bases at J; junction bases unmatched: 2. Germline CDR1 reads SGHNT; CDR2 reads YENEEA. The length of the CDR3 is 14 residues. DNA for the CDR3: TGTGCCAGCAGCTTAGGACAGGGCCACTATGGCTACACCTTC. Amino acid sequence: CASSLGQGHYGYTF.

The chain joins TRBV6-1 to TRBJ2-3, with D unresolved. The V and J ends lost 3 bases and 2 bases respectively, with 12 bases between them. Germline values: CDR1 MNHNS, CDR2 SASEGT. The CDR3 runs to 15 residues. Written as DNA, the CDR3 is TGTGCCAGCAGTGATCCGTCTCTCCTCACAGATACGCAGTATTTT. Its protein is CASSDPSLLTDTQYF.

The gene calls are TRBV29-1 and TRBJ1-2; TRBD1 aligns across 9 bases. V trimming: 7 bases; J trimming: 3 bases; junction bases outside the gene matches: 9. The CDR3 sequence is 14 residues long. Per the germline V gene, CDR1 is SQVTM and CDR2 is ANQGSEA. CDR3 protein: CSAPLGQGHYGYTF. Written as DNA, the CDR3 is TGCAGCGCACCCCTGGGACAGGGACACTATGGCTACACCTTC.

This clone has a single count. The chain combines TRBV7-2 with TRBJ2-1; D is unclear. This CDR3 is built from 13 residues. CDR1 and CDR2 (germline): SGHTA, FQGNSA. The V end was cut by 7 bases, the J end by 4 bases, with 11 bases between. The CDR3 coding sequence is TGTGCCAGCAAAAGACCAGGATACAATGAGCAGTTCTTC. Protein sequence: CASKRPGYNEQFF.

This chain joins TRBV13 and TRBJ2-7; 10 nucleotides line up with TRBD2. V shed 2 bases and J 4 bases; nucleotides not matched to a gene: 5. In germline, CDR1 is PRHDT, CDR2 FYEKMQ (reference sequence). The CDR3 totals 15 residues. As DNA, the CDR3 is TGTGCCAGCAGCTTAAGCGGGAGGGCTCTATACGAGCAGTACTTC. This gives the protein CASSLSGRALYEQYF.

The chain combines TRBV4-3 with TRBJ2-3; D is possibly TRBD1 (5 bases). V lost 1 base and J lost 14, with 22 bases in between. The CDR3 contains 15 residues. The germline gives CDR1 LGHNA, CDR2 YSLEER. CDR3 in DNA: TGCGCCAGCAGCCAAGTCCTTGACAGAACCTACCCACCGTATTTT. As protein: CASSQVLDRTYPPYF.

This clone appeared a single time. This chain connects TRBV6-4 to TRBJ2-1; weak D call: TRBD2 (6 bases). Trimming cost V 8 bases and J 2 bases, with 13 bases left between them. The V gene's germline CDR1 is MRHNA and CDR2 SNTAGT. The CDR3 is 14 amino acids. CDR3 sequence reads: CASFLTGAYNEQFF. CDR3 DNA sequence: TGTGCCAGCTTCCTAACGGGAGCCTACAATGAGCAGTTCTTC.

V and J are TRBV3-1 (or the pseudogene TRBV3-2) and TRBJ2-7, with 10 positions matching TRBD2. CDR3 length equals 18 residues. Germline loops: CDR1 LGHDT, CDR2 YNNKEL (reference sequence). Trimming at V came to 4 bases and at J to 2 bases, leaving 14 bases not matched to a gene. The CDR3 sequence is CASSPVFPGLADTYEQYV. CDR3 nucleotide sequence: TGTGCCAGCAGCCCCGTTTTCCCCGGACTAGCGGACACCTACGAGCAGTACGTC.

V is TRBV19 and J is TRBJ2-7; possible D gene TRBD1, 6 bases. Germline V gives CDR1 LNHDA, CDR2 SQIVND (reference sequence). The V end was cut by 0 bases, the J end by 6 bases, with 15 bases between. CDR3 length: 15 amino acids. The CDR3 DNA sequence: TGTGCCAGTAGTATAGACGCGAGGACAGCAGGCGAGCAGTACTTC. This codes for CASSIDARTAGEQYF.

The rearrangement joins TRBV7-8 to TRBJ2-1, with D possibly TRBD2 on 5 matching bases. The length of the CDR3 is 18 residues. The germline gives CDR1 SGHVS, CDR2 FQNEAQ. Trimming stripped 1 base from V and 0 bases from J, with 16 bases between. This CDR3 reads CASSLGAVRGSSYNEQFF. In DNA form, the CDR3 reads TGTGCCAGCAGCTTAGGTGCGGTTCGGGGAAGCTCCTACAATGAGCAGTTCTTC.

The J gene is TRBJ2-1, the V gene TRBV7-2; D remains unclear. Germline CDR1 and CDR2: SGHTA and FQGNSA. This CDR3 comprises 14 residues. Trimming took 0 bases from V and 3 from J, leaving 6 bases between them. Here the CDR3 reads CASSLASSYNEQFF. The CDR3, as DNA: TGTGCCAGCAGCTTAGCTTCTAGCTACAATGAGCAGTTCTTC.

V is TRBV13 and J is TRBJ2-7; D perhaps matches TRBD2 (6 bases). The V gene's germline CDR1 is PRHDT and CDR2 FYEKMQ (reference sequence). The CDR3 loop spans 18 amino acids. V gave up 1 base and J gave up 0 bases, with 19 bases separating them. CDR3 sequence: CASSLEGFRAGFSYEQYF. The CDR3, as DNA: TGTGCCAGCAGCTTAGAGGGGTTTCGGGCGGGATTCTCCTACGAGCAGTACTTC.

The chain has TRBV10-3 and TRBJ1-2; 7 nucleotides match TRBD1. The CDR3 is made up of 13 amino acids. J lost 0 bases, V lost 7 bases, and 2 bases had no gene match. Germline-derived CDR1 and CDR2 are ENHRY and SYGVKD. CDR3 protein: CAINRGANYGYTF. The CDR3 DNA sequence: TGTGCCATCAACAGGGGAGCTAACTATGGCTACACCTTC.

The chain employs TRBV19 and TRBJ2-3; D remains unclear. The CDR3 sequence is 15 residues long. V was clipped by 7 bases and J by 0 bases, with 14 bases between them. Germline CDR1 LNHDA, CDR2 SQIVND (reference sequence). The CDR3 region has the DNA TGTGCCAGTAAAAGGTACAGCCGAAGCACAGATACGCAGTATTTT. Translated, it gives CASKRYSRSTDTQYF.

There are a few counts of this clone. The chain has TRBV5-1 and TRBJ2-3; D is unclear. The germline gives CDR1 SGHRS, CDR2 YFSETQ. V was cut by 9 bases and J by 2 bases, with 16 bases left in between. CDR3 length: 14 amino acids. The CDR3 DNA sequence: TGCGCCACCAAGGAACAGCCAGTCACAGATACGCAGTATTTT. It specifies CATKEQPVTDTQYF. Drawing the rest from reference TRBV5-1 and TRBJ2-3, the complete variable domain is KAGVTQTPRYLIKTRGQQVTLSCSPISGHRSVSWYQQTPGQGLQFLFEYFSETQRNKGNFPGRFSGRQFSNSRSEMNVSTLELGDSALYLCATKEQPVTDTQYFGPGTRLTVL.

This sequence joins TRBV9 and TRBJ2-3; weak D call: TRBD2 (6 bases). CDR1 is SGDLS and CDR2 is YYNGEE in the germline V gene. The CDR3 runs to 15 residues. The V and J ends lost 6 bases and 6 bases respectively, with 20 bases between them. This CDR3 is CASIPLAEGRDTQYF. The CDR3 DNA is TGTGCCAGCATCCCCTTAGCGGAGGGTAGGGATACGCAGTATTTT.

The CDR3 coding sequence is TGTGCCAGCAGTTTTGATGTGGGGACAGGAGTTGGTAGCAATCAGCCCCAGCATTTT. Its protein is CASSFDVGTGVGSNQPQHF. V gene TRBV2 combines with J gene TRBJ1-5, with 8 bases aligning to TRBD1. V lost 5 bases and J lost 0; bases outside the gene matches: 15. The germline V gene has CDR1 SNHLY and CDR2 FYNNEI. This CDR3 is 19 amino acids long.

This clone came up a few times. The rearrangement links TRBV25-1 to TRBJ1-5; D is uncertain. Germline lookup yields CDR1 MGHDK and CDR2 SYGVNS. V was shortened by 2 bases and J by 5 bases, with 13 bases between the two germline ends. The CDR3 totals 15 residues. Here the CDR3 DNA reads TGTGCCAGCAGTGAAGCAGGCCGTCTTGATCAGCCCCAGCATTTT. Translating it yields CASSEAGRLDQPQHF.

This clone has a handful of counts. The V gene is TRBV7-2, the J gene TRBJ2-5; 11 nucleotides line up with TRBD2. CDR3 length: 16 residues. Germline V lookup: CDR1 SGHTA, CDR2 FQGNSA. Trimming took 6 bases from V and 1 from J; bases not matched to a gene: 7. The DNA of the CDR3 is TGTGCCAGCAGAAAACCGGGACTAGCGGCCCAAGAGACCCAGTACTTC. Translation gives CASRKPGLAAQETQYF.

The rearrangement joins TRBV10-3 to TRBJ1-5; D uncertain. Germline CDR1 reads ENHRY; CDR2 reads SYGVKD. The V end lost 6 bases, the J end lost 2 bases, and 17 bases lay between the germline ends. This CDR3 has 16 amino acids. CDR3 loop: CAISRLGWEGNQPQHF. For the CDR3, the DNA is TGTGCCATCAGCCGATTGGGGTGGGAGGGCAATCAGCCCCAGCATTTT.

This clone was seen a few times. This sequence joins TRBV4-3 and TRBJ1-2; tentatively, D is TRBD1 (6 bases). Looked up from germline, CDR1 is LGHNA and CDR2 is YSLEER. CDR3 size: 14 residues. Trimming removed 2 bases at V and 6 bases at J, with 13 bases between. The CDR3 DNA reads TGCGCCAGCAGCCAATCTCACAGGGTCCATGGCTACACCTTC. Its protein product is CASSQSHRVHGYTF.

V usage is TRBV30 and J usage is TRBJ2-1; D perhaps matches TRBD2 (6 bases). CDR3 length: 15 amino acids. Germline V gene data show CDR1 as GTSNPN and CDR2 as SVGIG (reference sequence). Deletions cut 6 bases from V and 10 bases from J, with 25 bases between. The CDR3 reads CACSTGTSHLPEQFF. CDR3 nucleotide sequence: TGTGCCTGCAGCACCGGGACTTCTCACCTTCCCGAGCAGTTCTTC. The full variable domain, rest sourced from reference TRBV30 and TRBJ2-1, is SQTIHQWPATLVQPVGSPLSLECTVEGTSNPNLYWYRQAAGRGLQLLFYSVGIGQISSEVPQNLSASRPQDRQFILSSKKLLLSDSGFYLCACSTGTSHLPEQFFGPGTRLTVL.

This clone was recorded only once. This chain joins TRBV24-1 and TRBJ2-1; the match to TRBD2 covers 8 bases. The CDR3 loop spans 16 amino acids. V was pared by 4 bases and J by 3 bases, with 7 bases of the junction left unmatched. Germline V gene data show CDR1 as KGHDR and CDR2 as SFDVKD. The CDR3 DNA reads as TGTGCCACCAGTGAAACCGGGACTAGTTTCTACAATGAGCAGTTCTTC. Translation gives CATSETGTSFYNEQFF.

This chain connects TRBV5-1 to TRBJ2-7, with 12 bases matching TRBD2. CDR1 SGHRS and CDR2 YFSETQ come from the germline V gene. V was clipped by 4 bases and J by 5 bases; unmatched bases: 16. This CDR3 region has 18 residues. The CDR3 DNA is TGCGCCAGCAGCCGACTTCTAGCGGGAGGGAGTGGATATAACGAGCAGTACTTC. It specifies CASSRLLAGGSGYNEQYF.

The chain links TRBV18 to TRBJ2-7, with TRBD2 matching over 8 bases. The CDR3 loop spans 16 amino acids. V gave up 6 bases and J gave up 9 bases; unmatched junction bases: 19. Germline CDR1 reads KGHSH; CDR2 reads LQKENI. The DNA of the CDR3 is TGTGCCAGCTCGGACAAGACTAGCGCTTGGGGTGATCTGCAGTACGTC. This sequence encodes CASSDKTSAWGDLQYV.

The rearrangement uses TRBV12-5 and TRBJ2-5, with 9 bases lining up with TRBD1. The CDR3 runs to 15 residues. J was trimmed by 0 bases and V by 6 bases; bases with no gene match: 5. Germline assignment: CDR1 LGHNT and CDR2 FRNRAP. The CDR3 coding sequence is TGTGCTAGTGGGCCCGGGACAGGGCACCAAGAGACCCAGTACTTC. Protein product: CASGPGTGHQETQYF.

Remarks on this clone: The junction differs from germline at one of its ends, possibly a read error. V is TRBV29-1 and J is TRBJ1-1; D might be TRBD1 (5 bases). There are 8 residues in the CDR3. Germline CDR1 is SQVTM and CDR2 is ANQGSEA. The CDR3 here is CSVYDSSF. The CDR3 DNA reads as TGCAGCGTTTATGACAGTAGCTTT.